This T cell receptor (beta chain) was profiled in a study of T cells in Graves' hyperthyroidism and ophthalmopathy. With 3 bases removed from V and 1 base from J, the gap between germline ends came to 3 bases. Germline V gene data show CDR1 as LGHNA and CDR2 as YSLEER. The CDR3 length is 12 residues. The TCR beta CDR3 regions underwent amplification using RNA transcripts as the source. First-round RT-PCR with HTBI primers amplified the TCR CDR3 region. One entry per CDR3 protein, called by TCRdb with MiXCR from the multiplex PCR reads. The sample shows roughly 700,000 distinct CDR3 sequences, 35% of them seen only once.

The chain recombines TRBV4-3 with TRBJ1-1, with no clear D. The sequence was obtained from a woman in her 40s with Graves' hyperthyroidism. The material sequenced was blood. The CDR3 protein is CASSHGNTEAFF. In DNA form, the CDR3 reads TGCGCCAGCAGCCATGGGAACACTGAAGCTTTCTTT.